Below are 25 T cell receptor beta chains sequenced from a single sample in a study of blood T cell repertoires in COVID-19. This table comes from immunoSEQ multiplex PCR, and its TCRdb copy is limited to in-frame clones, with some not included. The sample has about 64,000 clones, roughly 88% seen once; the top ten hold 43%. The sample consisted of peripheral blood. The receptors originated from a woman aged 60-75 years with COVID-19, enrolled during active disease.

This chain links TRBV7-8 with TRBJ1-4; possibly TRBD1 for D (6 bases). The length of the CDR3 is 17 residues. Germline loops: CDR1 SGHVS, CDR2 FQNEAQ. V lost 5 bases, J lost 0 bases, and 16 bases lay in between. CDR3 sequence: CASSPGVLATTNEKLFF. The CDR3 region has the DNA TGTGCCAGCAGCCCAGGGGTTCTGGCAACAACTAATGAAAAACTGTTTTTT.

The chain links TRBV27 to TRBJ1-1, with a possible D match to TRBD1 (5 bases). CDR3 length: 13 amino acids. Trimming left V 6 bases short and J 4 bases short, with 12 bases between. Germline values: CDR1 MNHEY, CDR2 SMNVEV (reference sequence). This CDR3 reads CASRDQGGTEAFF. The DNA of the CDR3 is TGTGCCAGCAGAGACCAGGGAGGCACTGAAGCTTTCTTT.

This chain uses TRBV5-1 with TRBJ1-4; 8 bases align to TRBD1. This CDR3 has 14 residues. Germline V gives CDR1 SGHRS, CDR2 YFSETQ. The J segment lost 5 bases and the V segment lost 4 bases, leaving 4 bases of the junction unmatched. The CDR3 coding sequence is TGCGCCAGCAGCCCACGGACAGGGAATGAAAAACTGTTTTTT. Amino acid sequence: CASSPRTGNEKLFF. The full variable domain, in which reference TRBV5-1 and TRBJ1-4 provide the parts outside the CDR3, is KAGVTQTPRYLIKTRGQQVTLSCSPISGHRSVSWYQQTPGQGLQFLFEYFSETQRNKGNFPGRFSGRQFSNSRSEMNVSTLELGDSALYLCASSPRTGNEKLFFGSGTQLSVL.

The CDR3 DNA sequence: TGTGCCAGCAGTTTAGGGCCGGGGGGTCGGTACAATGAGCAGTTCTTC. It is translated as CASSLGPGGRYNEQFF. The gene calls are TRBV27 and TRBJ2-1; 7 bases agree with TRBD2. With 2 bases clipped from V and 4 bases from J, the junction kept 8 bases outside the gene matches. This CDR3 is built from 16 residues. CDR1 MNHEY and CDR2 SMNVEV come from the germline V gene (reference sequence).

This sequence joins TRBV30 and TRBJ1-1, with unresolved D. V was trimmed by 0 bases and J by 7 bases, leaving 12 bases between them. Germline CDR1 and CDR2: GTSNPN and SVGIG (reference sequence). The CDR3 spans 13 residues. The CDR3 reads CAWSVLSSGEAFF. CDR3 DNA: TGTGCCTGGAGTGTACTGTCGTCAGGTGAAGCTTTCTTT.

J is TRBJ2-3 and V is TRBV15; D might be TRBD1 (6 bases). The germline V gene has CDR1 LNHNV and CDR2 YYDKDF (reference sequence). Between the trimmed V and J ends, which lost 1 base and 0 bases, there was a span of 17 bases. CDR3 length: 18 amino acids. CDR3 sequence reads: CATSRVWDTESSTDTQYF. The CDR3 nucleotides read TGTGCCACCAGCAGAGTTTGGGACACCGAGTCTAGCACAGATACGCAGTATTTT.

This chain links TRBV11-2 with TRBJ2-3, with a tentative D call TRBD2 (6 bases). The CDR3 covers 13 residues. The V end was cut by 2 bases, the J end by 9 bases, with 12 bases between. Germline assignment: CDR1 SGHAT and CDR2 FQNNGV. CDR3 DNA: TGTGCCAGCAGCTTAAGGGCTAGCGCCACGCAGTATTTT. It codes for CASSLRASATQYF.

This sequence joins TRBV4-2 and TRBJ1-4; 9 bases map to TRBD1. V lost 3 bases to trimming and J lost 8 bases; unmatched junction nucleotides: 4. CDR1 and CDR2 from the germline V gene are LGHNA and YNFKEQ. The CDR3 is made up of 14 amino acids. DNA of the CDR3: TGTGCCAGCAGCCAGGGGACAGGGAGGGAAAAACTGTTTTTT. This codes for CASSQGTGREKLFF.

The chain employs TRBV5-4 and TRBJ2-2; 9 bases match TRBD2. After removal of 5 bases from V and 1 base from J, the junction contained 3 bases not matched to a gene. CDR3 length: 15 residues. CDR1 and CDR2 (germline): SGHNT, YYREEE (reference sequence). The CDR3 DNA reads as TGTGCCAGCAGACTAGCGGGCCTGAACACCGGGGAGCTGTTTTTT. Translation gives CASRLAGLNTGELFF. Drawing the rest from reference TRBV5-4 and TRBJ2-2, the complete variable domain is ETGVTQSPTHLIKTRGQQVTLRCSSQSGHNTVSWYQQALGQGPQFIFQYYREEENGRGNFPPRFSGLQFPNYSSELNVNALELDDSALYLCASRLAGLNTGELFFGEGSRLTVL.

The V and J genes are TRBV27 and TRBJ1-5; the D is unclear. The V end was cut by 5 bases, the J end by 6 bases, with 17 bases between. This CDR3 has 15 amino acids. Per the germline V gene, CDR1 is MNHEY and CDR2 is SMNVEV (reference sequence). DNA for the CDR3: TGTGCCAGCAGTCCGCGGGGTAGGATCGGTCAGCCCCAGCATTTT. Translation gives CASSPRGRIGQPQHF.

The CDR3 sequence: CASQAEGARSPLHF. The CDR3 DNA follows: TGTGCCAGCCAGGCTGAGGGTGCTCGCTCACCCCTCCACTTT. The chain couples TRBV9 to TRBJ1-6; no clear D gene. The germline gives CDR1 SGDLS, CDR2 YYNGEE. The CDR3 contains 14 residues. The V and J ends lost 7 bases and 10 bases respectively, with 18 bases between them.

The genes are TRBV30 and TRBJ2-3, with 7 bases identical to TRBD2. V was clipped by 2 bases and J by 0 bases; unmatched bases: 5. Germline loops: CDR1 GTSNPN, CDR2 SVGIG (reference sequence). The CDR3 totals 15 residues. The CDR3 nucleotides read TGTGCCTGGAGTCCCGGGGGGTCCAGCACAGATACGCAGTATTTT. It translates to CAWSPGGSSTDTQYF.

The chain employs TRBV7-9 and TRBJ1-3; D not certain. The CDR3 length is 17 residues. Germline V CDR1 and CDR2: SEHNR, FQNEAQ (reference sequence). V lost 5 bases, J lost 7 bases, and 24 bases lay in between. The CDR3 DNA follows: TGTGCCAGCAGCCCACTTTCCCCAGGCCCCCAGCGGAACACCATATATTTT. Translated, it gives CASSPLSPGPQRNTIYF.

The chain carries TRBV7-8 and TRBJ2-7; a possible D gene is TRBD1 (6 bases). This CDR3 is built from 12 residues. Looked up from germline, CDR1 is SGHVS and CDR2 is FQNEAQ. Deletions cut 5 bases from V and 4 bases from J, with 9 bases between. CDR3 region: CASSPRGYEQYF. The CDR3 DNA reads TGTGCCAGCAGCCCGAGGGGGTACGAGCAGTACTTC.

The chain combines TRBV18 with TRBJ2-1, with D unclear. This CDR3 spans 13 amino acids. The ends were cut back, 5 bases at V and 8 bases at J, with 13 bases in the middle. Looked up from germline, CDR1 is KGHSH and CDR2 is LQKENI. The CDR3 bases are TGTGCCAGCTCATTTGCGTCCGTCGATGAGCAGTTCTTC. Protein product: CASSFASVDEQFF.

J is TRBJ2-1 and V is TRBV7-9; TRBD2 matches at 7 bases. Germline V gene lookup returns CDR1 SEHNR and CDR2 FQNEAQ (reference sequence). The CDR3 length is 12 residues. The J segment lost 9 bases and the V segment lost 6 bases, leaving 5 bases of the junction unmatched. The CDR3 region is CASRSGLGEQFF. DNA of the CDR3: TGTGCCAGCAGATCCGGACTAGGTGAGCAGTTCTTC.

The chain carries TRBV2 and TRBJ2-3, with 7 bases matching TRBD1. The CDR3 totals 16 residues. CDR1 and CDR2 (germline): SNHLY, FYNNEI. The J segment lost 2 bases and the V segment lost 4 bases, leaving 9 bases of the junction unmatched. The CDR3 sequence: CASSAPRTGTTDTQYF. The CDR3 DNA reads as TGTGCCAGCAGTGCACCTCGGACAGGAACCACAGATACGCAGTATTTT.

The gene calls are TRBV5-4 and TRBJ2-4; D perhaps matches TRBD1 (5 bases). Germline values: CDR1 SGHNT, CDR2 YYREEE (reference sequence). V lost 1 base and J 7 bases, leaving 12 bases between the germline ends. The CDR3 covers 14 residues. Here the CDR3 DNA reads TGTGCCAGCAGCTTGTTCCAGGGCCGGAACATTCAGTACTTC. This codes for CASSLFQGRNIQYF.

The chain combines TRBV11-2 with TRBJ2-6; D may be TRBD2 (5 bases). The CDR3 contains 16 residues. Looked up from germline, CDR1 is SGHAT and CDR2 is FQNNGV. Deletions cut 0 bases from V and 4 bases from J, with 10 bases between. The CDR3 region has the DNA TGTGCCAGCAGCTTAGATTTCGGGGTAGGGGCCAACGTCCTGACTTTC. This codes for CASSLDFGVGANVLTF.

This chain links TRBV6-2 or TRBV6-3 with TRBJ2-2; TRBD2 might be the D (5 bases). The germline CDR1 and CDR2 sequences are MNHEY and SVGEGT. The CDR3 runs 13 residues. V lost 4 bases and J 7 bases, leaving 10 bases between the germline ends. The CDR3 spells CASSSSGIGELFF. The CDR3 region has the DNA TGTGCCAGCAGTTCCAGCGGTATCGGGGAGCTGTTTTTT.

This sequence joins TRBV2 and TRBJ2-1; D perhaps matches TRBD1 (6 bases). Germline CDR1 and CDR2: SNHLY and FYNNEI. This CDR3 has 14 amino acids. V lost 0 bases to trimming and J lost 5 bases, with 8 bases between them. CDR3 nucleotides: TGTGCCAGCAGTGAAGCGGCAGGGGACAATGAGCAGTTCTTC. Translating it yields CASSEAAGDNEQFF.

This chain joins TRBV28 and TRBJ2-2; 12 bases fit TRBD2. CDR1 and CDR2 from the germline V gene are MDHEN and SYDVKM. This CDR3 is 17 amino acids long. After removal of 7 bases from V and 5 bases from J, the junction contained 11 bases not matched to a gene. CDR3 sequence reads: CASTPPSGRAGTGELFF. CDR3 DNA sequence: TGTGCCAGCACACCACCTAGCGGGAGGGCGGGTACCGGGGAGCTGTTTTTT.

The rearrangement links TRBV11-2 to TRBJ2-1; D unclear. Between the trimmed V and J ends, which lost 4 bases and 9 bases, there was a span of 10 bases. This CDR3 is 12 amino acids long. CDR1 and CDR2 from the germline V gene are SGHAT and FQNNGV. The CDR3 DNA sequence: TGTGCCAGCAGCTCCGAATCGGGTGAGCAGTTCTTC. It yields the protein CASSSESGEQFF.

The chain links TRBV2 to TRBJ1-5; 8 nucleotides agree with TRBD1. Trimming cost V 8 bases and J 1 base; bases outside gene matches: 1. Germline CDR1 reads SNHLY; CDR2 reads FYNNEI. This CDR3 is 13 amino acids long. CDR3 residues: CASGQGSNQPQHF. The CDR3 DNA is TGTGCCAGCGGACAGGGAAGCAATCAGCCCCAGCATTTT. Supplemented by reference TRBV2 and TRBJ1-5, the full variable domain reads EPEVTQTPSHQVTQMGQEVILRCVPISNHLYFYWYRQILGQKVEFLVSFYNNEISEKSEIFDDQFSVERPDGSNFTLKIRSTKLEDSAMYFCASGQGSNQPQHFGDGTRLSIL.

The chain combines TRBV5-1 with TRBJ1-6; D may be TRBD1 (5 bases). Trimming took off 2 bases at V and 7 bases at J, with 7 bases between the two ends. This CDR3 comprises 13 residues. CDR1 and CDR2 (germline): SGHRS, YFSETQ. The CDR3 nucleotides are TGCGCCAGCAGCTTACAGGAGAATTCACCCCTCCACTTT. Translated: CASSLQENSPLHF.